This T cell receptor (beta chain) was observed in a study of CD8 T cells in ankylosing spondylitis. Study-wide results and caveats: Among TCR beta sequences, a motif of 7 to 9 highly homologous variants appeared characteristic of ankylosing spondylitis blood. The study looked at matched synovial fluid samples from ankylosing spondylitis patients. Disease-linked clones were reported to be significantly enriched there.

This clonotype was seen at least ten times. Its target is not known. Quantitative molecular-barcoded 5'-RACE generated the TCR beta libraries. TCRdb re-called the 5' RACE reads with MiXCR, one entry per CDR3 protein. The table includes 250,000 to 300,000 distinct CDR3 sequences, 20% detected once. CDR3 length equals 15 residues. The junction had 4 bases not matched to a gene; V was cut back by 0 bases and J by 5 bases. Germline loops: CDR1 MGHRA, CDR2 YSYEKL. The TCR comes from a male donor with ankylosing spondylitis or in good health (not recorded which). V gene TRBV4-1 combines with J gene TRBJ2-3; 8 nucleotides agree with TRBD2. The sequenced sample consisted of blood, either unsorted or a sorted T cell fraction (not recorded which). The CDR3 region is CASSQDPGRGDTQYF. For the CDR3, the DNA is TGCGCCAGCAGCCAAGATCCCGGGAGGGGAGATACGCAGTATTTT.